The 12 T cell receptor beta chains presented below share a single source sample, sequenced in a study of OX40 agonist ivuxolimab in advanced cancers. Some clones are missing from TCRdb's copy, which holds only in-frame ones; the method was immunoSEQ multiplex PCR. The sample lists tens of thousands of clones; approximately 94% were seen once. The source material was CD4+ or CD8+ T cells sorted from blood, sampled in a trial of the OX40 agonist ivuxolimab. The receptors were sampled from an adult with an advanced solid tumor such as melanoma, head and neck, liver or kidney cancer.

The chain is built from TRBV10-3 and TRBJ2-7, with a tentative D call TRBD1 (6 bases). V lost 10 bases to trimming and J lost 1 base, with 14 bases between them. This CDR3 is 13 amino acids long. Germline-derived CDR1 and CDR2 are ENHRY and SYGVKD. The CDR3 spells CATTWGQSYEQYF. In nucleotides, the CDR3 is TGTGCCACCACGTGGGGACAATCCTACGAGCAGTACTTC.

Here the CDR3 DNA reads TGCGCCAGCAGCCTAGGGACCCGCACAGATACGCAGTATTTT. It codes for CASSLGTRTDTQYF. This chain joins TRBV4-1 and TRBJ2-3; D may match TRBD1 or TRBD2 (5 bases each). V lost 4 bases and J lost 1, with 9 bases in between. This CDR3 is built from 14 residues. Germline V gives CDR1 MGHRA, CDR2 YSYEKL.

This sequence joins TRBV27 and TRBJ1-4, with D maybe TRBD1 (6 bases). In germline, CDR1 is MNHEY, CDR2 SMNVEV (reference sequence). The V gene lost 5 bases and the J gene lost 1 base, with 20 bases spanning the gap. The CDR3 length is 18 residues. CDR3 region: CASSPLGPRGRTNEKLFF. In DNA, the CDR3 is TGTGCCAGCAGTCCCCTCGGTCCCAGGGGACGAACTAATGAAAAACTGTTTTTT.

The CDR3 nucleotides read TGCGCCAGCAGCCAAGATCGTCAGAGAAACACTGAAGCTTTCTTT. This translates into CASSQDRQRNTEAFF. The genes are TRBV4-1 and TRBJ1-1; the D is unclear. CDR3 length equals 15 residues. V was clipped by 0 bases and J by 2 bases, with 10 bases between them. Germline lookup yields CDR1 MGHRA and CDR2 YSYEKL.

The genes are TRBV30 and TRBJ2-2; 13 bases fit TRBD2. Trimming cost V 4 bases and J 4 bases; bases outside gene matches: 9. This CDR3 has 17 residues. Germline V gene sequence: CDR1 GTSNPN, CDR2 SVGIG (reference sequence). This chain's CDR3 is CAWTTGTSGIGTGELFF. DNA for the CDR3: TGTGCCTGGACCACCGGGACTAGCGGGATAGGCACCGGGGAGCTGTTTTTT.

This sequence joins TRBV11-2 and TRBJ2-1; D is unclear. CDR1 is SGHAT, CDR2 FQNNGV, per germline. The CDR3 is made up of 16 amino acids. Trimming took off 2 bases at V and 5 bases at J, with 16 bases between the two ends. The CDR3 nucleotides are TGTGCCAGCAGCTTATGGCACCCCGAGGAGAACAATGAGCAGTTCTTC. Translated, it gives CASSLWHPEENNEQFF.

The V gene is TRBV4-1, the J gene TRBJ1-4; D remains ambiguous. Trimming pared 2 bases from V and 8 bases from J, leaving 12 bases between. CDR3 length equals 14 residues. CDR1 and CDR2 (germline): MGHRA, YSYEKL. CDR3 in DNA: TGCGCCAGCAGCCAAAACCCCTCGGGGGAAAAACTGTTTTTT. Protein product: CASSQNPSGEKLFF.

CDR3 coding DNA: TGTGCCAGCAGCTTAGTCTTCGGGGACAGGGGCCAAGAGACCCAGTACTTC. Translation gives CASSLVFGDRGQETQYF. This chain joins TRBV7-2 and TRBJ2-5; 10 bases align to TRBD1. The CDR3 has 17 residues. Germline loops: CDR1 SGHTA, CDR2 FQGNSA. Germline trimming cut 1 base from V and 1 base from J; bases unmatched to any gene: 6.

The rearrangement links TRBV6-6 to TRBJ2-7, with D possibly matching TRBD1 (6 bases). The germline CDR1 and CDR2 sequences are MNHNY and SVGAGI (reference sequence). CDR3 length: 13 amino acids. V lost 6 bases to trimming and J lost 3 bases, with 12 bases between them. The CDR3 DNA reads as TGTGCCAGCAGCCAGGGGTTTAACTACGAGCAGTACTTC. This encodes CASSQGFNYEQYF.

V is TRBV4-2 and J is TRBJ2-2; D is unresolved. Deletions cut 4 bases from V and 4 bases from J, with 10 bases between. The CDR3 has 14 amino acids. The germline CDR1 and CDR2 sequences are LGHNA and YNFKEQ. The CDR3 loop is CASSPDFPTGELFF. The CDR3 nucleotides are TGTGCCAGCAGCCCCGACTTTCCCACCGGGGAGCTGTTTTTT.

The rearrangement uses TRBV6-5 and TRBJ2-1; TRBD1 might be the D (6 bases). The length of the CDR3 is 15 residues. CDR1 is MNHEY, CDR2 SVGAGI, per germline. V gave up 4 bases and J gave up 3 bases, with 13 bases separating them. In nucleotides, the CDR3 is TGTGCCAGCAGTTCAGGGGATTTCCTCTACAATGAGCAGTTCTTC. Its protein is CASSSGDFLYNEQFF.

The gene calls are TRBV28 and TRBJ2-6; D is uncertain. The CDR3 has 16 residues. Trimming shortened V by 3 bases and J by 0 bases, and 9 bases separated the two germline ends. Germline CDR1 reads MDHEN; CDR2 reads SYDVKM. The CDR3 sequence is CASSFLSDSGANVLTF. The CDR3 bases are TGTGCCAGCAGTTTTTTGTCAGACTCTGGGGCCAACGTCCTGACTTTC.